This T cell receptor beta chain was observed in a study of blood T cell repertoires in COVID-19. For the study at large: In each case, the material was cDNA or gDNA derived from T cells, B-cell-depleted T cells, or PBMCs.

In the original processing: Nucleated cell number was recorded as an estimate derived from reference gene primer amplification. Only in-frame clones appear in the TCRdb table, and some are missing; sequencing was by immunoSEQ multiplex PCR. D and trimming were read from the DNA, whereas the V and J calls and clone size are those reported in that table. Of fewer than 300,000 clones in the sample, about 83% were seen once. The sequenced sample consisted of peripheral blood. The clonotype comes from a man at least 80 years old with acute or convalescent COVID-19.

CDR3 region: CASSFPVQANNEQFF. The DNA for the CDR3 is TGCGCCAGCAGCTTCCCGGTTCAAGCCAACAATGAGCAGTTCTTC. V gene TRBV5-1 combines with J gene TRBJ2-1; D is unresolved. The ends were cut back, 2 bases at V and 5 bases at J, with 14 bases in the middle. Per the germline V gene, CDR1 is SGHRS and CDR2 is YFSETQ. This CDR3 is 15 amino acids long.